The rows below give T cell receptor beta chains drawn from one sample of a study of CD8+CD57+ T cells in acquired aplastic anemia. TCRdb used MiXCR to reprocess the reads, holding one entry per CDR3 protein. The sample contains about 130,000 distinct CDR3 sequences, around 48% of which appear only once. Sequencing was performed on sorted CD4+, CD8+, or CD8+CD57+ T cells (not recorded which) from PBMCs. All receptors come from a human donor in good health, serving as a control. Each CDR3 is given with its conserved first and last residue. A D gene is named only where the DNA matches it firmly. Part of the rows lack a size; the others show once, few, many or a class for expanded clones.

J | size | D | V | DNA | CDR3
TRBJ1-6 | NA | TRBD1 | TRBV25-1 | TGTGCCAGCACCACAGGGGGGAATTCACCCCTCCACTTT | CASTTGGNSPLHF
TRBJ2-5 | NA | TRBD1 | TRBV15 | TGTGCCACCAGCAGAGGGGGGACAGGGCCTGGGGAGACCCAGTACTTC | CATSRGGTGPGETQYF
TRBJ1-4 | NA | NA | TRBV29-1 | TGCAGCGTTTCCCCCAGGGAGAATGAAAAACTGTTTTTT | CSVSPRENEKLFF
TRBJ2-1 | NA | NA | TRBV2 | TGTGCCAGCAGGGGGACGGAATACAATGAGCAGTTCTTC | CASRGTEYNEQFF
TRBJ2-2 | many | TRBD1 | TRBV5-1 | TGCGCCAGCGGGAGTACAGGGGGCTTGCGGACCGGGGAGCTGTTTTTT | CASGSTGGLRTGELFF
TRBJ1-6 | few | TRBD1 | TRBV7-8 | TGTGCCAGCAGCCAACGACAGGGACTTTCACCCCTCCACTTT | CASSQRQGLSPLHF
TRBJ1-2 | many | NA | TRBV18 | TGTGCCAGCTCCAGTGGCCGTTCGTATGGCTACACCTTC | CASSSGRSYGYTF
TRBJ1-1 | many | NA | TRBV20-1 | TGCAGTGCTAGCTTAGGGGGAGCTTTCTTT | CSASLGGAFF
TRBJ2-7 | many | TRBD2 | TRBV20-1 | TGCAGTGCGGCAGCGGGGGCCCAGGAGCAGTACTTC | CSAAAGAQEQYF
TRBJ1-1 | NA | TRBD1 | TRBV24-1 | TGTGCCACGTCACCGGGACAGGGCACTGAAGCTTTCTTT | CATSPGQGTEAFF
TRBJ1-6 | few | NA | TRBV7-2 | TGTGCCAGCAGCTTAGGGGACGACTCACCCCTCCACTTT | CASSLGDDSPLHF
TRBJ2-5 | NA | NA | TRBV19 | TGTGCCAGTAGTATCAGCAGGACCCAAGAGACCCAGTACTTC | CASSISRTQETQYF
TRBJ2-7 | many | TRBD2 | TRBV2 | TGTGCCAGCCGACTAGCGGGGGGATCCTACGAGCAGTACTTC | CASRLAGGSYEQYF
TRBJ1-2 | NA | NA | TRBV29-1 | TGCAGCGTCCCAGGTGGACCCGGACCAGACACCTTC | CSVPGGPGPDTF
TRBJ2-7 | NA | NA | TRBV12-3/TRBV12-4 | TGTGCCAGCAGCCAAGGGGGGGCACTCGAATACTTC | CASSQGGALEYF
TRBJ2-7 | NA | NA | TRBV15 | TGTGCCACCAGCAGTGAAGGGGGGGTTTCGTCCTACGAGCAGTACTTC | CATSSEGGVSSYEQYF
TRBJ2-1 | medium-sized | NA | TRBV2 | TGTGCCAGCACAGGGACGGAATACAATGAGCAGTTCTTC | CASTGTEYNEQFF
TRBJ2-1 | many | TRBD1 | TRBV24-1 | TGTGCCACCAGTGACCACGACAGGGTGAATGAGCAGTTCTTC | CATSDHDRVNEQFF
TRBJ1-6 | NA | NA | TRBV20-1 | TGCAGTGCTAGAGATCGAGACAGGAGCGCGATGGGGGATTCACCCCTCCACTTT | CSARDRDRSAMGDSPLHF
TRBJ2-6 | few | NA | TRBV29-1 | TGCAGCGTTGAAGTTCGGGACCTTCGCTCTGGGGCCAACGTCCTGACTTTC | CSVEVRDLRSGANVLTF
TRBJ1-5 | many | NA | TRBV7-2 | TGTGCCAGCAGCCTCCAGGACAATCAGCCCCAGCATTTT | CASSLQDNQPQHF
TRBJ1-2 | many | TRBD1 | TRBV6-1 | TGTGCCAGCAGTCTTGAACAGGGGCGAGGCTGCACCTTC | CASSLEQGRGCTF
TRBJ1-2 | NA | TRBD1 | TRBV5-1 | TGCGCCAGCAGCTTGGAGGGACAGGGGGCCGCTGGCTACACCTTC | CASSLEGQGAAGYTF
TRBJ1-2 | NA | NA | TRBV24-1 | TGTGCCACCAGTGAGGGAACGTCTAACTATGGCTACACCTTC | CATSEGTSNYGYTF
TRBJ1-2 | NA | TRBD1 | TRBV15 | TGTGCCACCAGCAGACCGGGACAGGGGTTTGACTATGGCTACACCTTC | CATSRPGQGFDYGYTF
TRBJ2-7 | NA | NA | TRBV19 | TGTGCCAGTAGTATGGTCCGGGACTACGAGCAGTACTTC | CASSMVRDYEQYF
TRBJ2-1 | NA | NA | TRBV12-3/TRBV12-4 | TGTGCCAGCAGCTTGGACAGCCACAATGAGCAGTTCTTC | CASSLDSHNEQFF
TRBJ2-3 | NA | TRBD2 | TRBV25-1 | TGTGCCAGCAGGCCATCCGTCCTAGCGGGACGCACAGATACGCAGTATTTT | CASRPSVLAGRTDTQYF
TRBJ2-4 | few | TRBD2 | TRBV6-1 | TGTGCCAGCAGTGTAGGTGGTTTAGCGGGGGGCAAAAACATTCAGTACTTC | CASSVGGLAGGKNIQYF
TRBJ1-1 | medium-sized | TRBD1 | TRBV29-1 | TGCAGCGTTATACAGGGGGATGGTACTGAAGCTTTCTTT | CSVIQGDGTEAFF
TRBJ1-3 | NA | NA | TRBV25-1 | TGTGCCAGCAGTGGCGCCGCCTCTGGAAACACCATATATTTT | CASSGAASGNTIYF
TRBJ1-2 | NA | NA | TRBV28 | TGTGCCAGCAGTTTATTCCCCCTGGGGAGCTACACCTTC | CASSLFPLGSYTF
TRBJ1-1 | NA | NA | TRBV9 | TGTGCCAGCAGCGTTAGGGCAGAAGATATAGGAAAGAACACTGAAGCTTTCTTT | CASSVRAEDIGKNTEAFF
TRBJ1-1 | many | TRBD1 | TRBV13 | TGTGCCAGCAGCTTACGGACAGGGGCGAATACTGAAGCTTTCTTT | CASSLRTGANTEAFF
TRBJ1-5 | NA | NA | TRBV2 | TGTGCCAGCAGTGAAGGCCGACAGCCGAATCAGCCCCAGCACTTT | CASSEGRQPNQPQHF
TRBJ2-4 | NA | NA | TRBV5-1 | TGCGCCAGCAGCGATGGACAGAATCTAGCCAAAAACATTCAGTACTTC | CASSDGQNLAKNIQYF